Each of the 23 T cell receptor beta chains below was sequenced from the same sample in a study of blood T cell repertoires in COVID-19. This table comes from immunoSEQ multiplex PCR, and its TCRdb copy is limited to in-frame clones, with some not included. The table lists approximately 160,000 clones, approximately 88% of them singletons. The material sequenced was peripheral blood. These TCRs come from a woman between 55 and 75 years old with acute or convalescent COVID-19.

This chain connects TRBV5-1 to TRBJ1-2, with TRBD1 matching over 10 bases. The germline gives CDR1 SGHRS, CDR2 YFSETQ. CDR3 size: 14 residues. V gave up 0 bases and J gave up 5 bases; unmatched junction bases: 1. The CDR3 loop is CASSLGDRGYGYTF. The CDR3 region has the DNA TGCGCCAGCAGCTTGGGGGACAGGGGTTATGGCTACACCTTC.

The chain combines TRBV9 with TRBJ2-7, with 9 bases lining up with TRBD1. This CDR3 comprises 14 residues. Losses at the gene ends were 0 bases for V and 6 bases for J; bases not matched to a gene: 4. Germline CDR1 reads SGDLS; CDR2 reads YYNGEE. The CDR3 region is CASSVEDRGGEQYF. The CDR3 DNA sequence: TGTGCCAGCAGCGTAGAGGACAGGGGAGGCGAGCAGTACTTC.

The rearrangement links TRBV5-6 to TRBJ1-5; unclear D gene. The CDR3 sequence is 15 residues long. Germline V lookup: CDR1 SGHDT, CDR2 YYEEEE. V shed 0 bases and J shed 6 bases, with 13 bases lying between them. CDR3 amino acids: CASSLDGRPGQPQHF. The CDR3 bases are TGTGCCAGCAGCTTGGACGGCCGGCCAGGTCAGCCCCAGCATTTT.

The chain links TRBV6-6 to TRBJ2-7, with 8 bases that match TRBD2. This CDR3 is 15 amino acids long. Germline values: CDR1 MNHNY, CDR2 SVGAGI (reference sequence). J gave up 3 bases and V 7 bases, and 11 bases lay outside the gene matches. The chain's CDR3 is CASNPGGAHYYEQYF. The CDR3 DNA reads TGTGCCAGCAACCCCGGGGGGGCACATTACTACGAGCAGTACTTC.

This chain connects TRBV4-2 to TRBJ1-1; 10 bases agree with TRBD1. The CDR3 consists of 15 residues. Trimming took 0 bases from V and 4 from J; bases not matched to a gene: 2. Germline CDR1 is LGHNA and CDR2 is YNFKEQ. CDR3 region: CASSQEDRGGTEAFF. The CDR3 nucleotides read TGTGCCAGCAGCCAAGAGGACAGGGGGGGCACTGAAGCTTTCTTT.

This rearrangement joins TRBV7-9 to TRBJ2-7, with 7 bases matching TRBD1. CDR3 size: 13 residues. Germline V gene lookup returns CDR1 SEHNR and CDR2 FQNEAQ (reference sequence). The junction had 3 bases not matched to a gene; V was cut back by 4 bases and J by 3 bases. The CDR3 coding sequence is TGTGCCAGCAGCTCTTCAGGGGGCTACGAGCAGTACTTC. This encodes CASSSSGGYEQYF.

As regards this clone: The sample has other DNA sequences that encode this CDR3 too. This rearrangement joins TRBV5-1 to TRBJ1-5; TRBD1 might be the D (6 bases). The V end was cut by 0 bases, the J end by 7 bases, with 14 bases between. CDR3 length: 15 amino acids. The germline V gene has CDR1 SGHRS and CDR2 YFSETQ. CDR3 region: CASSLGGGAGQPQHF. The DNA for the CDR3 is TGCGCCAGCAGCTTGGGGGGGGGCGCAGGACAGCCCCAGCATTTT. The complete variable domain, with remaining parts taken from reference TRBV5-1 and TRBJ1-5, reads KAGVTQTPRYLIKTRGQQVTLSCSPISGHRSVSWYQQTPGQGLQFLFEYFSETQRNKGNFPGRFSGRQFSNSRSEMNVSTLELGDSALYLCASSLGGGAGQPQHFGDGTRLSIL.

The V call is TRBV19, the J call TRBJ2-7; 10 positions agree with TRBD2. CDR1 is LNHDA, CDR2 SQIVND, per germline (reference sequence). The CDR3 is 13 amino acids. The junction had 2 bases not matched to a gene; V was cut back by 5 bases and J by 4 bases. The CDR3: CASSLAGEYEQYF. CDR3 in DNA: TGTGCCAGTAGTCTAGCGGGGGAATACGAGCAGTACTTC.

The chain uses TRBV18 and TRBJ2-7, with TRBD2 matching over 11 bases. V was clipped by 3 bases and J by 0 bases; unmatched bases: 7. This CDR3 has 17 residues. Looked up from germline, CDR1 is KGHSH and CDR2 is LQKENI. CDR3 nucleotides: TGTGCCAGCTCACCGACTAGCGGGGCTTTAAGCTCCTACGAGCAGTACTTC. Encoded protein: CASSPTSGALSSYEQYF. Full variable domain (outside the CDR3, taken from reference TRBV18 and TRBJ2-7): NAGVMQNPRHLVRRRGQEARLRCSPMKGHSHVYWYRQLPEEGLKFMVYLQKENIIDESGMPKERFSAEFPKEGPSILRIQQVVRGDSAAYFCASSPTSGALSSYEQYFGPGTRLTVT.

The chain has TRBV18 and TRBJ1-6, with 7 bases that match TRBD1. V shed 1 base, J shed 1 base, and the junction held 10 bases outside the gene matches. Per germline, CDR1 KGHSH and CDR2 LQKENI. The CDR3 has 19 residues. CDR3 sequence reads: CASSPLGQSPFSYNSPLHF. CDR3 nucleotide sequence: TGTGCCAGCTCACCACTGGGACAGTCCCCTTTTTCCTATAATTCACCCCTCCACTTT. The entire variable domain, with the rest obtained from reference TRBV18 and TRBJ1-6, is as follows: NAGVMQNPRHLVRRRGQEARLRCSPMKGHSHVYWYRQLPEEGLKFMVYLQKENIIDESGMPKERFSAEFPKEGPSILRIQQVVRGDSAAYFCASSPLGQSPFSYNSPLHFGNGTRLTVT.

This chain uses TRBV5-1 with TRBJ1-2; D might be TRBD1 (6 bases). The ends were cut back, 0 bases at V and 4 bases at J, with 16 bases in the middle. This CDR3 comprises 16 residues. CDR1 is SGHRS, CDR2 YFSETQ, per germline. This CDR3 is CASSLDIRGEVYGYTF. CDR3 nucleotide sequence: TGCGCCAGCAGCTTGGATATCAGGGGAGAAGTCTATGGCTACACCTTC.

DNA for the CDR3: TGTGCCAGCTCTGCTAATGGAGGGGAGACCCAGTACTTC. Residues: CASSANGGETQYF. The V call is TRBV18, the J call TRBJ2-5, with D possibly being TRBD2 (6 bases). CDR3 size: 13 residues. V shed 6 bases and J shed 5 bases, with 13 bases lying between them. Germline CDR1 KGHSH, CDR2 LQKENI. The full variable domain, rest sourced from reference TRBV18 and TRBJ2-5, is NAGVMQNPRHLVRRRGQEARLRCSPMKGHSHVYWYRQLPEEGLKFMVYLQKENIIDESGMPKERFSAEFPKEGPSILRIQQVVRGDSAAYFCASSANGGETQYFGPGTRLLVL.

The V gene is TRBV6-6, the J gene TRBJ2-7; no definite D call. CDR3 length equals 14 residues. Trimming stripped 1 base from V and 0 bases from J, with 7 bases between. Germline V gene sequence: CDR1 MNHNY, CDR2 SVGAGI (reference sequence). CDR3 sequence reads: CASSYWSVSYEQYF. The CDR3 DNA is TGTGCCAGCAGTTACTGGTCGGTCTCCTACGAGCAGTACTTC.

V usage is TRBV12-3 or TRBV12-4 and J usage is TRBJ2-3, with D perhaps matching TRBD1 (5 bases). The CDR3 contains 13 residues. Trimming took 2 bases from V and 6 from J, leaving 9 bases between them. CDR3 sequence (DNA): TGTGCCAGCAGTTTACTAGGGGCCGATACGCAGTATTTT. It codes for CASSLLGADTQYF.

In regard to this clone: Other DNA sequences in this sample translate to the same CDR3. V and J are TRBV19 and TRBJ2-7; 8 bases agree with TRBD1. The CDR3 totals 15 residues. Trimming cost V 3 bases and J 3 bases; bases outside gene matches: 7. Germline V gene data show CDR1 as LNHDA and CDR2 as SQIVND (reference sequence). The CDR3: CASSIDRGISYEQYF. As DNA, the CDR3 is TGTGCCAGTAGTATTGACAGGGGTATCAGCTACGAGCAGTACTTC.

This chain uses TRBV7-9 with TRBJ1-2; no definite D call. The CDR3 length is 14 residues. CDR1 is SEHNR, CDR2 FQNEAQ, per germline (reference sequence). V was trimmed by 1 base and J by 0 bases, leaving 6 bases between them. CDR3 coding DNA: TGTGCCAGCAGCTTAGTAGCAGCTAACTATGGCTACACCTTC. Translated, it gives CASSLVAANYGYTF.

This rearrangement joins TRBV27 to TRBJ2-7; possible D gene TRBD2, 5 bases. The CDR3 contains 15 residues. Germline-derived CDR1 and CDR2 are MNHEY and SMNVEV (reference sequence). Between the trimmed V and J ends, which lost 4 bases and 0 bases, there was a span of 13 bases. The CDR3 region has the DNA TGTGCCAGCAGTTCTAACGGGATTAGCTCCTACGAGCAGTACTTC. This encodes CASSSNGISSYEQYF.

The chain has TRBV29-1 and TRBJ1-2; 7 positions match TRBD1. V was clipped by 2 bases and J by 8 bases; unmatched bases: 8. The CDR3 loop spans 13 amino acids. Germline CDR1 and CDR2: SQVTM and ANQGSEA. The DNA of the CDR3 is TGCAGCGTTGAAAGGGGGCGATTGGAAGGCTACACCTTC. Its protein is CSVERGRLEGYTF. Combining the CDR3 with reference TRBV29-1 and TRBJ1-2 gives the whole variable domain SAVISQKPSRDICQRGTSLTIQCQVDSQVTMMFWYRQQPGQSLTLIATANQGSEATYESGFVIDKFPISRPNLTFSTLTVSNMSPEDSSIYLCSVERGRLEGYTFGSGTRLTVV.

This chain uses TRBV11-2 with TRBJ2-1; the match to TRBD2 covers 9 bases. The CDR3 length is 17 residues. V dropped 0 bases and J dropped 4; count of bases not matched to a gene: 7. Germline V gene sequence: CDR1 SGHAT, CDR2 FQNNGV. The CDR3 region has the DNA TGTGCCAGCAGCTTAGATCTAGTTAGCGGGAGATACAATGAGCAGTTCTTC. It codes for CASSLDLVSGRYNEQFF.

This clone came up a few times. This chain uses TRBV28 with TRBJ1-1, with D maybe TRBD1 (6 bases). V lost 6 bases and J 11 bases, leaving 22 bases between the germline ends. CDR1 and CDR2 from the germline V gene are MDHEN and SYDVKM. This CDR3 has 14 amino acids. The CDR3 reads CASRPPASGGLAFF. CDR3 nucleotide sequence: TGTGCCAGCAGACCGCCGGCATCCGGGGGGCTTGCTTTCTTT.

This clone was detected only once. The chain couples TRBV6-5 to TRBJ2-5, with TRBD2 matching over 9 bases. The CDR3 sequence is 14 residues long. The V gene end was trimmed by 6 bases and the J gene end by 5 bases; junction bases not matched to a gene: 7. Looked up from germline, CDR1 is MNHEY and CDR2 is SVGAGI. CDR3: CASRIAGVAETQYF. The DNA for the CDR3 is TGTGCCAGCAGGATAGCGGGGGTGGCGGAGACCCAGTACTTC.

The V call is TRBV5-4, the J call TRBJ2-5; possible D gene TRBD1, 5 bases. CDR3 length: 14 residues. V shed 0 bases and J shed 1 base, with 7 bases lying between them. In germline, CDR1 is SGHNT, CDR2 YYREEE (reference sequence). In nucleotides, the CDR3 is TGTGCCAGCAGCTTGGGAAGGGGCCAAGAGACCCAGTACTTC. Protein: CASSLGRGQETQYF.

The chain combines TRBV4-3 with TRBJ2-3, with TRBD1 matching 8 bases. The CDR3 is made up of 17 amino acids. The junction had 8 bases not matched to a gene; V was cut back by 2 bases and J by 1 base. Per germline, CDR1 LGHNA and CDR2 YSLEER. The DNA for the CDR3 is TGCGCCAGCAGCCAAAGGGGCGAGACAGGGGGCACAGATACGCAGTATTTT. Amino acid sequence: CASSQRGETGGTDTQYF.